This T cell receptor beta chain was recovered during a study of Ad26.COV2.S vaccination and SARS-CoV-2 variants. This table comes from immunoSEQ multiplex PCR, and its TCRdb copy is limited to in-frame clones, with some not included. The sample holds fewer than 500,000 clones; 89% are singletons and the top ten take about 2.7%. The treatment here: 15 to 20 received Ad26.COV2.S at low or high dose, single or two shots; roughly 5 received placebo; per-sample allocation not given. The samples were gathered on day 63 after the first injection of vaccine or placebo. Participants' vaccine, an Ad26 vector, delivered Wuhan-strain SARS-CoV-2 spike. Trimming took 3 bases from V and 4 from J; bases not matched to a gene: 6. Germline V gives CDR1 SGHDN, CDR2 FVKESK. The CDR3 is made up of 15 amino acids.

The sequenced sample was peripheral blood, obtained in a trial of Ad26.COV2.S vaccine versus placebo. This chain links TRBV14 with TRBJ2-7, with 10 bases matching TRBD2. This TCR derives from a person between 18 and 65 years old who received the Ad26.COV2.S COVID-19 vaccine or a placebo. CDR3 nucleotides: TGTGCCAGCAGCCACTCTAGCGGGGGCTTTTACGAGCAGTACTTC. Protein: CASSHSSGGFYEQYF. Full variable domain (outside the CDR3, taken from reference TRBV14 and TRBJ2-7): EAGVTQFPSHSVIEKGQTVTLRCDPISGHDNLYWYRRVMGKEIKFLLHFVKESKQDESGMPNNRFLAERTGGTYSTLKVQPAELEDSGVYFCASSHSSGGFYEQYFGPGTRLTVT.